Listed here are 5 T cell receptor beta chains from one sample, sequenced in a study of shared clonotypes between healthy human individuals. The table came from immunoSEQ multiplex PCR; TCRdb's copy has only in-frame clones and leaves some out. In the table there are hundreds of thousands of clones, around 76% of which are singletons. Material for sequencing was PBMCs. All receptors come from a woman between 40 and 50 years old in good health. Some clones in this sample may be carry-over from other donors' samples.

This clone was detected a few times. V gene TRBV19 combines with J gene TRBJ2-5, with D uncertain. CDR3 size: 13 residues. V lost 3 bases and J 5 bases, leaving 10 bases between the germline ends. Per the germline V gene, CDR1 is LNHDA and CDR2 is SQIVND (reference sequence). The CDR3, as DNA: TGTGCCAGTAGTATTACGTTGGGGGAGACCCAGTACTTC. As protein: CASSITLGETQYF.

The J gene is TRBJ2-7, the V gene TRBV19; 9 positions agree with TRBD2. CDR1 is LNHDA and CDR2 is SQIVND in the germline V gene (reference sequence). CDR3 length: 14 amino acids. V was pared by 5 bases and J by 7 bases, with 9 bases of the junction left unmatched. The CDR3 is CASSLLAGPGEQYF. CDR3 DNA: TGTGCCAGTAGTTTACTAGCGGGCCCTGGGGAGCAGTACTTC.

V and J are TRBV15 and TRBJ2-1, with a possible D match to TRBD1 (5 bases). V lost 1 base, J lost 3 bases, and 10 bases lay in between. The germline V gene encodes CDR1 LNHNV and CDR2 YYDKDF (reference sequence). The CDR3 spans 15 residues. The CDR3 DNA is TGTGCCACCAGCAGAGGTACAGGATACTACAATGAGCAGTTCTTC. Its translation is CATSRGTGYYNEQFF.

This clone was observed a handful of times. This chain uses TRBV6-4 with TRBJ1-2; 10 bases align to TRBD1. J was trimmed by 6 bases and V by 5 bases; bases with no gene match: 6. From germline, CDR1 is MRHNA and CDR2 SNTAGT. CDR3 length equals 14 residues. This chain's CDR3 is CASSPGQGSNGYTF. In DNA form, the CDR3 reads TGTGCCAGCAGTCCGGGACAGGGGAGTAATGGCTACACCTTC.

This clone was observed once. V is TRBV7-9 and J is TRBJ2-3, with D possibly matching TRBD2 (5 bases). The CDR3 covers 14 residues. The V end was cut by 3 bases, the J end by 2 bases, with 9 bases between. CDR1 is SEHNR and CDR2 is FQNEAQ in the germline V gene (reference sequence). As DNA, the CDR3 is TGTGCCAGCAGCTTCACGGGGAACACAGATACGCAGTATTTT. Encoded protein: CASSFTGNTDTQYF.